Sequencing of this TCR beta chain was carried out in a study of T-cell memory formation after mild COVID-19. This CDR3 has 15 residues. Trimming left V 1 base short and J 0 bases short, with 7 bases between. Germline-derived CDR1 and CDR2 are SGHVS and FQNEAQ. MiXCR, applied by TCRdb to the 5' RACE reads, yields one record per CDR3 protein. This table has about 470,000 distinct CDR3 sequences, around a sixth appearing once. J is TRBJ1-5 and V is TRBV7-8; the D is unclear. Specimen: PBMCs or a T cell subset sorted from them (not recorded which). The TCR was taken from an adult woman who had mild COVID-19 (a few samples of this study predate the infection). Cell type and time point are not known. CDR3 protein: CASSLGGSSNQPQHF. CDR3 in DNA: TGTGCCAGCAGCTTAGGAGGGTCTAGCAATCAGCCCCAGCATTTT.